The clone carrying this T cell receptor (beta chain) was counted a few times. Antigen: not known. Per germline, CDR1 SGHRS and CDR2 YFSETQ. This CDR3 is built from 14 residues. V dropped 7 bases and J dropped 6; count of bases not matched to a gene: 11. TCRdb used MiXCR to reprocess the 5' RACE reads, holding one entry per CDR3 protein. The data hold about 280,000 distinct CDR3 sequences, with under 8.5% observed a single time. This specimen comes from a study of T-cell memory formation after mild COVID-19. Study findings and constraints: In second-wave clones peaking day 37, SARS-CoV-2 specificity remained unconfirmed. The finding that pre-infection memory included some responding clones suggested that cross-reactive memory joined.

Sample: PBMCs or a T cell subset sorted from them (not recorded which). The V call is TRBV5-1, the J call TRBJ2-7; 9 nucleotides line up with TRBD1. This sequence originates from a man between 18 and 29 years old who had mild COVID-19 (a few samples of this study predate the infection). Cell type and time point are not known. As DNA, the CDR3 is TGCGCCAGCCGCAGAGGGACAGGGTCTGGCGAGCAGTACGTC. As protein: CASRRGTGSGEQYV.